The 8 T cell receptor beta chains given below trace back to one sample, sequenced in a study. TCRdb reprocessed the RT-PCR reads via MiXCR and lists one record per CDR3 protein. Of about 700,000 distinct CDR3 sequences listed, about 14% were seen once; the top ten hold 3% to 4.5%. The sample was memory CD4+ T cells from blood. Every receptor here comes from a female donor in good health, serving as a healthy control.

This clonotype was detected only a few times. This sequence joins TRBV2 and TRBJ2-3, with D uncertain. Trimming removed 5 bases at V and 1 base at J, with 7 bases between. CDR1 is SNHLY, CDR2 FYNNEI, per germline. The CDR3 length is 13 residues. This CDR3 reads CASSSQRTDTQYF. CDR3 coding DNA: TGTGCCAGCAGTTCGCAGCGCACAGATACGCAGTATTTT.

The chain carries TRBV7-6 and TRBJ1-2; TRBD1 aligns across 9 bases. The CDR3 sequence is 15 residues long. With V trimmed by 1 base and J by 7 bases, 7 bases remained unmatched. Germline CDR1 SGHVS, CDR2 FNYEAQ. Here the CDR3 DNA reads TGTGCCAGCAGCTTAGATGGACAGGGGCAAACTGGCTACACCTTC. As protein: CASSLDGQGQTGYTF.

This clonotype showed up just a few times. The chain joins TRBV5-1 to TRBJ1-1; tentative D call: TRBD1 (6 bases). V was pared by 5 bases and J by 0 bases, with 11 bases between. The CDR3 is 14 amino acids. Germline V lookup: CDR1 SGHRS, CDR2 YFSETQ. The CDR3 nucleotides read TGCGCCAGCAGGACGGGGGGCATGAACACTGAAGCTTTCTTT. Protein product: CASRTGGMNTEAFF.

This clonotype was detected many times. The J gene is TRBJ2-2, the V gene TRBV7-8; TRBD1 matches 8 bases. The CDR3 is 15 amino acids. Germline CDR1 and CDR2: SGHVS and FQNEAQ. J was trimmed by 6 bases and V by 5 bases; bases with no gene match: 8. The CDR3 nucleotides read TGTGCCAGCAGCGACCGGACAGGGTGGTCCGGGGAGCTGTTTTTT. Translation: CASSDRTGWSGELFF.

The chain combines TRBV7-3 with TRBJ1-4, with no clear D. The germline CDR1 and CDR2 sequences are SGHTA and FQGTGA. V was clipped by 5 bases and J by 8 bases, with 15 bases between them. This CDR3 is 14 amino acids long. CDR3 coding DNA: TGTGCCAGCAGCCGGGAGTCGGGTAGAGAAAAACTGTTTTTT. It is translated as CASSRESGREKLFF.

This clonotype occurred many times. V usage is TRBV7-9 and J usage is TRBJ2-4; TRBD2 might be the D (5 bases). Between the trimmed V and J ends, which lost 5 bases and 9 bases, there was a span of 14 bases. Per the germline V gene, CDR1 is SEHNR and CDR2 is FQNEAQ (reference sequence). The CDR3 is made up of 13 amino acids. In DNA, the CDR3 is TGTGCCAGCAGCCCCCCCGGGGTGCGCATTCAGTACTTC. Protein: CASSPPGVRIQYF. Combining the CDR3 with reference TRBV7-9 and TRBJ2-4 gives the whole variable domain DTGVSQNPRHKITKRGQNVTFRCDPISEHNRLYWYRQTLGQGPEFLTYFQNEAQLEKSRLLSDRFSAERPKGSFSTLEIQRTEQGDSAMYLCASSPPGVRIQYFGAGTRLSVL.

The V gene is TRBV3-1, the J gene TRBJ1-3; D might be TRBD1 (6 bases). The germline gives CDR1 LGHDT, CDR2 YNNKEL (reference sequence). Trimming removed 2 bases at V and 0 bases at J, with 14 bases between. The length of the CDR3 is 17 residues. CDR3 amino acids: CASSQPADRHSGNTIYF. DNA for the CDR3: TGTGCCAGCAGCCAACCGGCCGACAGGCACTCTGGAAACACCATATATTTT.

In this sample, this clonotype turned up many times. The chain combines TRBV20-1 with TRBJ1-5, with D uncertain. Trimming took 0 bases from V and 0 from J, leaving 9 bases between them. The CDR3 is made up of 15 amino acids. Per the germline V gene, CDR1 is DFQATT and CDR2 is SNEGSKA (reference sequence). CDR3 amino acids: CSARDKSHSNQPQHF. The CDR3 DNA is TGCAGTGCTAGAGATAAGAGTCATAGCAATCAGCCCCAGCATTTT.